The 28 T cell receptor beta chains listed next were all sequenced from one sample in a study of beta chain features in type 1 diabetes. Findings and limits, study-wide: Across all four CD4+ subsets, people with type 1 diabetes showed modestly shorter TCRB CDR3s.

The isolated RNA, all of it, was reverse transcribed, so expressed TCRB transcripts were what got sequenced. The assay was immunoSEQ multiplex PCR, and TCRdb's table has in-frame clones only and misses some. The table records some 350,000 clones, 8.5% to 10% of them present only once. Antigens for these TCRs are unknown. Source material: central memory CD4+ T cells from blood. These receptors were collected from a young man with type 1 diabetes.

The chain recombines TRBV29-1 with TRBJ2-5; D unresolved. Germline lookup yields CDR1 SQVTM and CDR2 ANQGSEA. With 5 bases removed from V and 5 bases from J, the gap between germline ends came to 12 bases. There are 12 residues in the CDR3. CDR3 coding DNA: TGCAGCGTTAGGTCCTCGAAGGAGACCCAGTACTTC. This sequence encodes CSVRSSKETQYF. The full variable domain, rest sourced from reference TRBV29-1 and TRBJ2-5, is SAVISQKPSRDICQRGTSLTIQCQVDSQVTMMFWYRQQPGQSLTLIATANQGSEATYESGFVIDKFPISRPNLTFSTLTVSNMSPEDSSIYLCSVRSSKETQYFGPGTRLLVL.

V gene TRBV29-1 combines with J gene TRBJ1-1, with D possibly matching TRBD1 (5 bases). V lost 8 bases to trimming and J lost 7 bases, with 17 bases between them. CDR3 length: 12 amino acids. In germline, CDR1 is SQVTM, CDR2 ANQGSEA. CDR3 residues: CSPTRASSEAFF. The CDR3 nucleotides read TGCAGCCCCACCAGGGCAAGTAGTGAAGCTTTCTTT.

This chain uses TRBV6-6 with TRBJ2-7; D is possibly TRBD2 (6 bases). V lost 2 bases and J 12 bases, leaving 20 bases between the germline ends. This CDR3 has 14 residues. Germline V gene sequence: CDR1 MNHNY, CDR2 SVGAGI (reference sequence). Written as DNA, the CDR3 is TGTGCCAGCAGTTACCGAAGAGTGGAGGGAAGGCTGTACTTC. Amino acids: CASSYRRVEGRLYF.

Concerning this clone itself: The sample holds other DNA sequences that translate to the same CDR3. This chain joins TRBV15 and TRBJ1-1; a weak D match, TRBD1 (6 bases). Germline CDR1 is LNHNV and CDR2 is YYDKDF (reference sequence). The CDR3 covers 14 residues. Trimming took 1 base from V and 4 from J, leaving 10 bases between them. In DNA, the CDR3 is TGTGCCACCAGCAGAGTGAGGGGGAGCACTGAAGCTTTCTTT. Amino acids: CATSRVRGSTEAFF.

In this sample, this clone turned up a few times. This chain joins TRBV7-2 and TRBJ2-5; TRBD2 matches 7 bases. The germline CDR1 and CDR2 sequences are SGHTA and FQGNSA. The J segment lost 2 bases and the V segment lost 9 bases, leaving 6 bases of the junction unmatched. CDR3 size: 13 residues. CDR3 bases: TGTGCCAGTCAAGCGGGGCTTCAAGAGACCCAGTACTTC. Protein product: CASQAGLQETQYF.

The V and J genes are TRBV6-1 and TRBJ2-3; D is uncertain. The length of the CDR3 is 12 residues. CDR1 is MNHNS, CDR2 SASEGT, per germline. Trimming shortened V by 2 bases and J by 7 bases, and 7 bases separated the two germline ends. The chain's CDR3 is CASSEFLNTQYF. The CDR3 DNA is TGTGCCAGCAGTGAATTCTTGAATACGCAGTATTTT.

The chain employs TRBV6-6 and TRBJ2-3; D remains ambiguous. This CDR3 is 13 amino acids long. Germline CDR1 reads MNHNY; CDR2 reads SVGAGI (reference sequence). The germline V and J ends were trimmed by 4 bases and 2 bases, with 7 bases remaining between them. The CDR3 sequence is CASSWQDTDTQYF. CDR3 bases: TGTGCCAGCAGTTGGCAGGACACAGATACGCAGTATTTT.

The chain has TRBV7-9 and TRBJ2-3; possible D gene TRBD2, 5 bases. V shed 1 base and J shed 6 bases, with 8 bases lying between them. CDR3 length equals 13 residues. CDR1 and CDR2 from the germline V gene are SEHNR and FQNEAQ (reference sequence). For the CDR3, the DNA is TGTGCCAGCAGCTTAGGAGGGTCTGATACGCAGTATTTT. This translates into CASSLGGSDTQYF.

About this clone itself: A read error may be the cause here, since a much bigger clone is one base away. V and J are TRBV6-6 and TRBJ1-2; 8 nucleotides agree with TRBD1. V lost 6 bases, J lost 5 bases, and 2 bases stayed unmatched. This CDR3 is built from 12 residues. The germline gives CDR1 MNHNY, CDR2 SVGAGI (reference sequence). CDR3 nucleotide sequence: TGTGCCAGCAGCCGGACAGGGTATGGCTACACCTTC. This encodes CASSRTGYGYTF.

This clone appeared many times. The V and J genes are TRBV2 and TRBJ2-5, with D perhaps matching TRBD1 or TRBD2 (5 bases each). CDR1 and CDR2 from the germline V gene are SNHLY and FYNNEI. The CDR3 has 13 amino acids. V shed 7 bases and J shed 4 bases, with 13 bases lying between them. CDR3 sequence (DNA): TGTGCCAGCACCTATATGAGGGGAGAGACCCAGTACTTC. Its translation: CASTYMRGETQYF. Supplemented by reference TRBV2 and TRBJ2-5, the full variable domain reads EPEVTQTPSHQVTQMGQEVILRCVPISNHLYFYWYRQILGQKVEFLVSFYNNEISEKSEIFDDQFSVERPDGSNFTLKIRSTKLEDSAMYFCASTYMRGETQYFGPGTRLLVL.

This clone was seen more than once but under ten times. The V call is TRBV7-6, the J call TRBJ2-3; 7 bases match TRBD2. With 5 bases clipped from V and 6 bases from J, the junction kept 14 bases outside the gene matches. The CDR3 extends over 16 amino acids. From germline, CDR1 is SGHVS and CDR2 FNYEAQ. The CDR3: CASSTGMATSVDTQYF. As DNA, the CDR3 is TGTGCCAGCAGCACCGGGATGGCCACTAGCGTGGATACGCAGTATTTT.

This clone appeared many times. This chain links TRBV10-3 with TRBJ1-1; 9 positions agree with TRBD1. The CDR3 covers 14 residues. CDR1 and CDR2 (germline): ENHRY, SYGVKD. The J segment lost 3 bases and the V segment lost 8 bases, leaving 7 bases of the junction unmatched. CDR3 residues: CAIRDRDRDTEAFF. In DNA form, the CDR3 reads TGTGCCATCCGGGACCGGGACAGGGACACTGAAGCTTTCTTT.

V usage is TRBV27 and J usage is TRBJ1-4, with D uncertain. The CDR3 contains 15 residues. Germline-derived CDR1 and CDR2 are MNHEY and SMNVEV (reference sequence). The V end lost 4 bases, the J end lost 6 bases, and 15 bases lay between the germline ends. This CDR3 reads CASSSLGWTDEKLFF. CDR3 DNA: TGTGCCAGCAGTTCACTAGGGTGGACGGATGAAAAACTGTTTTTT.

V and J are TRBV18 and TRBJ2-6; TRBD1 agrees at 8 bases. This CDR3 comprises 16 residues. The V segment lost 6 bases and the J segment 2 bases; nucleotides outside the gene matches: 6. From germline, CDR1 is KGHSH and CDR2 LQKENI. The DNA of the CDR3 is TGTGCCAGCTCTGAGACAGGGGTGCCTGGGGCCAACGTCCTGACTTTC. Protein sequence: CASSETGVPGANVLTF.

In this sample, this clone turned up a few times. V gene TRBV4-3 combines with J gene TRBJ2-1, with D unresolved. Germline V gene data show CDR1 as LGHNA and CDR2 as YSLEER. The length of the CDR3 is 13 residues. The germline V and J ends were trimmed by 0 bases and 8 bases, with 8 bases remaining between them. CDR3 loop: CASSQELMDEQFF. Here the CDR3 DNA reads TGCGCCAGCAGCCAAGAACTTATGGATGAGCAGTTCTTC.

The sample holds many counts of this clone. The chain has TRBV5-1 and TRBJ2-7; D not resolved. From germline, CDR1 is SGHRS and CDR2 YFSETQ. This CDR3 spans 14 amino acids. Trimming took 5 bases from V and 2 from J, leaving 14 bases between them. This CDR3 reads CASRDGYQTYEQYF. DNA of the CDR3: TGCGCCAGCAGGGACGGCTACCAGACCTACGAGCAGTACTTC.

This clone appeared a few times. DNA for the CDR3: TGTGCCAGCAGCTCGGGACAGAGCGGAACTAATGAAAAACTGTTTTTT. It yields the protein CASSSGQSGTNEKLFF. V is TRBV6-6 and J is TRBJ1-4, with 7 bases lining up with TRBD1. V shed 6 bases, J shed 1 base, and the junction held 8 bases outside the gene matches. The CDR3 runs 16 residues. Germline CDR1 MNHNY, CDR2 SVGAGI (reference sequence).

The rearrangement links TRBV5-1 to TRBJ2-7; the match to TRBD2 covers 8 bases. The germline CDR1 and CDR2 sequences are SGHRS and YFSETQ. The ends lost 3 bases at V and 2 bases at J; junction bases unmatched: 7. This CDR3 is built from 15 residues. The CDR3 here is CASSSGGREAYEQYF. CDR3 nucleotides: TGCGCCAGCAGCTCTGGCGGGCGGGAGGCCTACGAGCAGTACTTC.

This chain uses TRBV4-3 with TRBJ2-7; no definite D call. Germline values: CDR1 LGHNA, CDR2 YSLEER. CDR3 length: 17 amino acids. V was shortened by 0 bases and J by 0 bases, with 15 bases between the two germline ends. CDR3 DNA sequence: TGCGCCAGCAGCCAAGATCTGAAGAGTTTCTCCTCCTACGAGCAGTACTTC. Amino acids: CASSQDLKSFSSYEQYF.

The rearrangement uses TRBV11-3 and TRBJ2-7, with 7 nucleotides matching TRBD2. The germline CDR1 and CDR2 sequences are SGHNT and YENEEA. The junction had 5 bases not matched to a gene; V was cut back by 3 bases and J by 6 bases. This CDR3 is 13 amino acids long. CDR3 sequence reads: CASSFGVAGEQYF. The CDR3 DNA reads TGTGCCAGCAGCTTTGGGGTAGCGGGCGAGCAGTACTTC.

This clone was counted a few times. The V and J genes are TRBV6-5 and TRBJ2-3, with 12 positions matching TRBD2. V shed 6 bases and J 6 bases; nucleotides not matched to a gene: 7. Germline CDR1 MNHEY, CDR2 SVGAGI. The CDR3 loop spans 15 amino acids. The CDR3 protein is CASRRLAGDGDTQYF. Here the CDR3 DNA reads TGTGCCAGCAGACGACTAGCGGGAGATGGGGATACGCAGTATTTT.

This chain joins TRBV28 and TRBJ1-2; TRBD1 matches 9 bases. Germline values: CDR1 MDHEN, CDR2 SYDVKM. This CDR3 is 14 amino acids long. V gave up 4 bases and J gave up 5 bases; unmatched junction bases: 5. The CDR3 region is CASSSTGGGYGYTF. Here the CDR3 DNA reads TGTGCCAGCAGTTCGACAGGGGGTGGGTATGGCTACACCTTC.

This chain connects TRBV5-1 to TRBJ2-1; 10 positions agree with TRBD2. Per germline, CDR1 SGHRS and CDR2 YFSETQ. Germline trimming cut 0 bases from V and 5 bases from J; bases unmatched to any gene: 8. There are 17 residues in the CDR3. The CDR3, as DNA: TGCGCCAGCAGCTTGGCCCCTAGCGGGAGTCTTAACAATGAGCAGTTCTTC. Protein: CASSLAPSGSLNNEQFF.

The CDR3 nucleotides read TGTGCCAGCATTCCGGGACAGGGGTGGGTCGGTGAGCAGTTCTTC. Protein product: CASIPGQGWVGEQFF. The chain has TRBV6-5 and TRBJ2-1; 10 nucleotides match TRBD1. Looked up from germline, CDR1 is MNHEY and CDR2 is SVGAGI. The ends lost 7 bases at V and 9 bases at J; junction bases unmatched: 12. The CDR3 loop spans 15 amino acids.

This clone was seen a handful of times. V and J are TRBV6-1 and TRBJ2-7; 11 bases are shared with TRBD2. The CDR3 extends over 14 amino acids. Looked up from germline, CDR1 is MNHNS and CDR2 is SASEGT. Trimming removed 8 bases from V and 2 bases from J; junction bases left unmatched: 5. CDR3 DNA: TGTGCCAGCGGACAACTAGCGGGAGCCTACGAGCAGTACTTC. This translates into CASGQLAGAYEQYF.

This clone was detected a few times. This rearrangement joins TRBV27 to TRBJ2-7; the D gene is possibly TRBD2 (6 bases). Germline assignment: CDR1 MNHEY and CDR2 SMNVEV (reference sequence). This CDR3 comprises 14 residues. V was shortened by 3 bases and J by 3 bases, with 12 bases between the two germline ends. The CDR3 DNA reads as TGTGCCAGCAGTTTTCGGTTGCGGGGCTACGAGCAGTACTTC. Its translation: CASSFRLRGYEQYF.

This clone occurred a few times. The chain combines TRBV19 with TRBJ2-1; 7 bases align to TRBD1. Losses at the gene ends were 3 bases for V and 6 bases for J; bases not matched to a gene: 5. The CDR3 loop spans 14 amino acids. Per the germline V gene, CDR1 is LNHDA and CDR2 is SQIVND (reference sequence). The CDR3 nucleotides are TGTGCCAGTAGTATGGACAGGCGTTCCAATGAGCAGTTCTTC. This gives the protein CASSMDRRSNEQFF.

In its sample, this clone was seen many times. Different DNA sequences within this sample yield the same CDR3. This rearrangement joins TRBV11-1 to TRBJ1-1, with unresolved D. The CDR3 length is 13 residues. The V gene's germline CDR1 is SGHAT and CDR2 FQDESV (reference sequence). V was clipped by 1 base and J by 3 bases, with 6 bases between them. The DNA for the CDR3 is TGTGCCAGCAGCTTAGACCGAGACACTGAAGCTTTCTTT. It is translated as CASSLDRDTEAFF.